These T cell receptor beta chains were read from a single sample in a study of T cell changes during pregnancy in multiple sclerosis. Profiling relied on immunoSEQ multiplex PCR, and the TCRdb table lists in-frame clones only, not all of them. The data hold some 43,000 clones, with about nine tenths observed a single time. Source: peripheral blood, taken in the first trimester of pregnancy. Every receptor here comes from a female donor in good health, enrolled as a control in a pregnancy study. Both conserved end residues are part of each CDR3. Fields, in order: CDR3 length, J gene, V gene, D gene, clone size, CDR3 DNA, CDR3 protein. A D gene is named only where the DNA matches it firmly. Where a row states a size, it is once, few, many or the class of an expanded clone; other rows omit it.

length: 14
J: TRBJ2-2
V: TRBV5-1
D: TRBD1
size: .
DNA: TGCGCCAGCAGGGGACAGGTTAACACCGGGGAGCTGTTTTTT
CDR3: CASRGQVNTGELFF

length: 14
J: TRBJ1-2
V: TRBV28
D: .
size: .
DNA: TGTGCCAGCACCTCGACAGGAGCTAACTATGGCTACACCTTC
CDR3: CASTSTGANYGYTF

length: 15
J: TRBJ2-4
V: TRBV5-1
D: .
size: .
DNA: TGCGCCCAGGAGTTTTCAGGGAAGGCCAAAAACATTCAGTACTTC
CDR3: CAQEFSGKAKNIQYF

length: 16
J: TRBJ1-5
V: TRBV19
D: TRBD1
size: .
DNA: TGTGCCAGTAGTACCCAGACAGGGATTAGCAATCAGCCCCAGCATTTT
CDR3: CASSTQTGISNQPQHF

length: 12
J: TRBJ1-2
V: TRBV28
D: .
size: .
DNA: TGTGCCAGCAGCCTGTTGAGGGCTGGCTACACCTTC
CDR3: CASSLLRAGYTF

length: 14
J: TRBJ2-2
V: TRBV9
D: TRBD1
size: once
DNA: TGTGCCAGCAGCGTTGGACAGGGAGGCGGGGAGCTGTTTTTT
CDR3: CASSVGQGGGELFF

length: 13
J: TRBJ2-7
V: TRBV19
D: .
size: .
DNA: TGTGCCAGTAGATTGGGGGCCGAGTACGAGCAGTACTTC
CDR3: CASRLGAEYEQYF

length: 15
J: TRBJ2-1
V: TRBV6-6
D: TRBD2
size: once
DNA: TGTGCCAGCAGTTACTTAGCGGGGGGGTACGATGAGCAGTTCTTC
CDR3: CASSYLAGGYDEQFF

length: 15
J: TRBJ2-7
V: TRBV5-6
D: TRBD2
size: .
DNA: TGTGCCAGCAGCTTGCGGGGGGGGCGATCCTACGAGCAGTACTTC
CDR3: CASSLRGGRSYEQYF

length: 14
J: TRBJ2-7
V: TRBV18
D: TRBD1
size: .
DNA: TGTGCCAGCTCAGAACAGGGGTCCCCCCACGAGCAGTACTTC
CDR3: CASSEQGSPHEQYF

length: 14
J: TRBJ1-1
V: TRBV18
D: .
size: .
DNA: TGTGCCAGCTCACCAGCGGCAGGGGAGACTGAAGCTTTCTTT
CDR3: CASSPAAGETEAFF

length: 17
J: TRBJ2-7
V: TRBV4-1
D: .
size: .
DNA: TGCGCCAGCAGCCAAGGGGCTACAGGACCCACTTCCTACGAGCAGTACTTC
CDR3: CASSQGATGPTSYEQYF

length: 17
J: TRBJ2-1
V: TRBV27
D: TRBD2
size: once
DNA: TGTGCCAGCAGTTTACGAGGTAGCGGGACAACCTACAATGAGCAGTTCTTC
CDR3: CASSLRGSGTTYNEQFF

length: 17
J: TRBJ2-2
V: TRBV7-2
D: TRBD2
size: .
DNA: TGTGCCAGCAGCCACTTGAAGCGGGGGGGCGGTTCCGGGGAGCTGTTTTTT
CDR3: CASSHLKRGGGSGELFF

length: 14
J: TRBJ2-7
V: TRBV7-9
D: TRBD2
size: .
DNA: TGTGCCAGCAGACCGAGCGGGGCCACCTACGAGCAGTACTTC
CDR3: CASRPSGATYEQYF

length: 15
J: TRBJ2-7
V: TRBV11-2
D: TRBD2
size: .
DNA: TGTGCCAGCAGCTTAGCGGGAGGTTCCTACTACGAGCAGTACTTC
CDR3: CASSLAGGSYYEQYF

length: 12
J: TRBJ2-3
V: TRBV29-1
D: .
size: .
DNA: TGCAGCGTTGCATTTACTCCAGATACGCAGTATTTT
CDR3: CSVAFTPDTQYF

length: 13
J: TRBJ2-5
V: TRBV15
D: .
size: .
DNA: TGTGCCACCAGCAGAGTATCTGAAGAGACCCAGTACTTC
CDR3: CATSRVSEETQYF

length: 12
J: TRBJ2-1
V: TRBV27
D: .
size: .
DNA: TGTGCCAGCAGTAAAAAGACAAGGGAGCAGTTCTTC
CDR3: CASSKKTREQFF

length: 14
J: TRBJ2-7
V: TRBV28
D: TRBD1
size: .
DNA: TGTGCCAGCATGGTAGGGACAGGGCGCAACGAGCAGTACTTC
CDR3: CASMVGTGRNEQYF

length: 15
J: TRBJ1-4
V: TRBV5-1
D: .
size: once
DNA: TGCGCCAGCAGCTTGGGCGGGACTCAGCGCGAAAAACTGTTTTTT
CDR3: CASSLGGTQREKLFF

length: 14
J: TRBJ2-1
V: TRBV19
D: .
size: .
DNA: TGTGCCACTGGGGCGGGGAGTTCCTACAATGAGCAGTTCTTC
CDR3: CATGAGSSYNEQFF

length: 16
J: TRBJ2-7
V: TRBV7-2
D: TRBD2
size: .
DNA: TGTGCCAGCAGCTTAAAGGGACTAGCGGGGTCCTACGAGCAGTACTTC
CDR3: CASSLKGLAGSYEQYF

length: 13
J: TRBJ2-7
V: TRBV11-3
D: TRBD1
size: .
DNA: TGTGCCAGCAGCTCCGGGACAGCCTACGAGCAGTACTTC
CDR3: CASSSGTAYEQYF

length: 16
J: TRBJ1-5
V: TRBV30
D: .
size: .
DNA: TGTGCCTGGAGTTCATGGGACGGACTACCGGGGGAGCCCCAGCATTTT
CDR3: CAWSSWDGLPGEPQHF